Listed here is a single T cell receptor (beta chain). Its antigen is currently not known. Per-base qualities were not stored, and no clone one base away is much larger. CD8 naive samples were obtained by positive selection for CCR7 among CD45RO-negative cells, yielding a CD45RA+CCR7+ population from which TemRA cells were excluded. The donors were healthy, HIV-negative adults with no recently reported acute infections or vaccinations. All donors were Caucasian adults living in Nashville, Tennessee, USA. Blood was obtained by leukapheresis, after which PBMCs were separated by Ficoll-Histopaque density gradient centrifugation and cryopreserved in liquid nitrogen vapor phase. Analytical flow cytometry was used to check the purity and quantity of each magnetically sorted T cell population. Each sorted fraction had its genomic DNA isolated and then quantified by UV absorbance on a Nanodrop 2000c. The sample originates from a study of shared clonotypes between healthy human individuals (dated by TCRdb to the early 2020s). Background on the whole study: Two women and a few men aged 18 to 49 years were included in the cohort. Each donor's leukapheresis produced roughly between roughly 0.85 and 10 billion PBMCs. To estimate repertoire size and how much clonotypes are shared between individuals, the study performed deep sequencing of blood TCR repertoires from about five healthy adults. To increase sequencing depth and limit assay-specific biases, TCR repertoire library preparation and sequencing were carried out by different laboratories using diverse techniques. For each donor, three plates each were used for CD4 naive and CD4 memory, two plates were used for CD8 naive, and one plate was used for CD8 memory. The study at large found these results: Pairwise subsampling indicated that sequencing depth was expected to affect the degree of clonotype sharing among donors. Estimated clonotype richness was generally larger for naive than for memory subsets. Across a few donors, about 4.5% of naive CD4, approximately 4% of naive CD8, about 2.3% of memory CD4, and under 0.45% of memory CD8 clonotypes were shared. Because the study included only a small number of donors, the genetic and exposure-history diversity represented was limited. Even with the large sequencing depth, rarefaction of the sorted-subset datasets indicated that sequencing was incomplete. Sampling was restricted to blood, and TCR repertoires in tissue are likely to differ from TCR repertoires in blood. Higher generation probabilities were observed for clonotypes shared by all four sorted-subset donors than for non-shared clonotypes.

Using the deep immunoSEQ assay, TCR CDR3 regions were amplified from genomic DNA by multiplex PCR. For each cell subset, the extracted genomic DNA was distributed evenly across all wells of several immunoSEQ 96-well plates, and each plate served as one replicate. For sorted subsets, approximately 200 ng of genomic DNA, equivalent to 25,000 to 35,000 T cell genomes, went into each replicate PCR. The purified libraries were quantified using a Qubit 3.0 fluorometer, sized with a Bioanalyzer 2100, and then quantified again using the KAPA Library Quantification kit. Each immunoSEQ 96-well plate was sequenced on its own single-read 150-cycle Illumina NextSeq 550 flow cell. Regarding the original processing steps: Because the immunoSEQ output included only junctional sequences and no quality scores, the filtering could not be the same as the filtering used for full-length reads. To assign V/J genes and CDR3, sequences were annotated against IMGT germline references using PyIR, a Python wrapper for IgBLAST v1.9. Reads with weak V/J assignments (E-value above 1e-6), missing CDR3, stop codons, out-of-frame junctions, or ambiguous translated residues were removed. V3J clonotypes were defined as sequences sharing the same inferred V gene, J gene, and CDR3 amino acid sequence. Percentage overlap between repertoires was computed as shared unique clonotypes divided by the size of the smaller repertoire. RTK rarefaction, the Chao1 estimator, and Recon v2.1 estimates of unobserved clonotypes were used to assess repertoire richness. Generation probabilities were computed with OLGA for all TCRbeta clonotypes obtained by the gDNA method from four donors. Here the immuneACCESS table is served through TCRdb, limited to in-frame sequences with V and J called. Missing clones are a known gap in these copies; in checked studies unresolved V genes cover under half, and the rest lacks a known reason. The DNA was the basis for D and trimming; V, J and clone size are from that table. The sample profile shows some 2,000,000 clones; around 96% of them were found once. The ten largest clones take up about 1.1% of the sample.

The CDR3 has 12 amino acids, counting the end cysteine and phenylalanine. Kept here is only the CDR3 DNA, which spans 36 bases and is read in frame from base 1. V was cut back by 2 bases and J by 6 bases, leaving a gap of 10 bases between them. According to the germline V gene (reference sequence), CDR1 reads GTSNPN and CDR2 reads SVGIG. Sequencing was done on a sample of naive CD8+ T cells sorted from blood. The cell subset or site label of this sample denotes: CD45RA+CCR7+. This clonotype was obtained from a man younger than 35 in good health. Here the chain combines TRBV30 and TRBJ1-1, with no confidently assigned D gene. The bases are TGTGCCTGGAGTTGGAATTCGGCTGAAGCTTTCTTT. It encodes CAWSWNSAEAFF.